This TCR beta chain was documented in a study of cytomegalovirus exposure and HLA in healthy donors. Only a few counts were recorded for this clone. Per the germline V gene, CDR1 is SGHTA and CDR2 is FQGTGA. The V gene lost 5 bases and the J gene lost 5 bases, with 10 bases spanning the gap. The CDR3 runs 13 residues. PCR amplification relied on 60 Vbeta primers (plus 13 Jbeta primers). Original data processing: A later analysis counted 65 million to 80 million unique TCR beta chains, some 12 million shared. The table came from immunoSEQ multiplex PCR; TCRdb's copy has only in-frame clones and leaves some out. The DNA was the basis for D and trimming; V, J and clone size are from that table. The sample contains 120,000 or so clones, roughly 80% of which appear only once.

This sequence originates from a woman under 40 in good health and CMV-seronegative. The sequencing input was PBMCs. The chain employs TRBV7-3 and TRBJ2-1, with D possibly being TRBD2 (5 bases). CDR3 in DNA: TGTGCCAGCAGCCGGGATGGAAACAATGAGCAGTTCTTC. It codes for CASSRDGNNEQFF.